These 19 T cell receptor beta chains originate from one sample sequenced in a study of PD-1 blockade in classical Hodgkin lymphoma (dated by TCRdb to 2019 to 2021). What the time point label conveys for this sample: cycle 1 day 1 (C1D1), immediately before nivolumab initiation. Relapse after autologous stem cell transplantation had occurred in all trial patients, and cohorts A, B and C were distinguished by prior brentuximab vedotin exposure. Library construction relied on the immunoSEQ multiplex PCR assay. Sourced from immuneACCESS, this table was stored by TCRdb with only in-frame sequences that have V and J called. A share of the clones is absent; for the studies checked, an unresolved V gene accounts for under half, and the remainder has no known explanation. The sample records tens of thousands of clones, around 93% of which are singletons. The ten largest clones add up to under 9.5% of the sample.

The sample in question was peripheral blood mononuclear cells (PBMCs), obtained at baseline. Receptors originate from a human donor with classical Hodgkin lymphoma.

The rearrangement links TRBV7-3 to TRBJ2-3; D possibly corresponds to TRBD2 (6 bases). The CDR3 has 15 residues. V lost 3 bases, J lost 3 bases, and 13 bases lay in between. CDR1 and CDR2 (germline): SGHTA, FQGTGA. The CDR3 DNA reads TGTGCCAGCAGCTTCTCGGGGGTGTGGACAGATACGCAGTATTTT. Translating gives CASSFSGVWTDTQYF.

V and J are TRBV7-2 and TRBJ2-7, with D possibly called TRBD1 or TRBD2 (5 bases each). The CDR3 runs 12 residues. Germline V gives CDR1 SGHTA, CDR2 FQGNSA. Deletions cut 4 bases from V and 4 bases from J, with 8 bases between. CDR3 residues: CASSWGTYEQYF. For the CDR3, the DNA is TGTGCCAGCAGCTGGGGGACGTACGAGCAGTACTTC. The whole variable domain, remainder taken from reference TRBV7-2 and TRBJ2-7, is GAGVSQSPSNKVTEKGKDVELRCDPISGHTALYWYRQSLGQGLEFLIYFQGNSAPDKSGLPSDRFSAERTGGSVSTLTIQRTQQEDSAVYLCASSWGTYEQYFGPGTRLTVT.

The chain employs TRBV15 and TRBJ1-6; D perhaps matches TRBD1 (5 bases). The CDR3 is 16 amino acids. V was clipped by 0 bases and J by 10 bases, with 16 bases between them. CDR1 and CDR2 (germline): LNHNV, YYDKDF (reference sequence). CDR3 loop: CATSREKPGLGSPLHF. As DNA, the CDR3 is TGTGCCACCAGCAGAGAAAAACCAGGGTTAGGGTCACCCCTCCACTTT.

The chain links TRBV5-8 to TRBJ2-1, with TRBD2 matching 9 bases. Germline lookup yields CDR1 SGHTS and CDR2 YDEGEE. The CDR3 length is 14 residues. V dropped 5 bases and J dropped 7; count of bases not matched to a gene: 7. The CDR3: CASRLAGAGNEQFF. For the CDR3, the DNA is TGTGCCAGCAGATTAGCGGGAGCGGGGAATGAGCAGTTCTTC.

This clone was seen just once. The V call is TRBV7-2, the J call TRBJ2-5; no clear D gene. In germline, CDR1 is SGHTA, CDR2 FQGNSA. The V end was cut by 5 bases, the J end by 5 bases, with 12 bases between. This CDR3 is built from 13 residues. CDR3 coding DNA: TGTGCCAGCAGCCCATCCCCGGAGGAGACCCAGTACTTC. It is translated as CASSPSPEETQYF.

This chain links TRBV9 with TRBJ2-3; tentative D call: TRBD2 (6 bases). The CDR3 spans 16 residues. The germline V and J ends were trimmed by 4 bases and 3 bases, with 18 bases remaining between them. Germline V CDR1 and CDR2: SGDLS, YYNGEE. The CDR3, as DNA: TGTGCCAGCAGCCCCCTGGGAGGCACGGGGACAGATACGCAGTATTTT. It translates to CASSPLGGTGTDTQYF. The full variable domain, in which reference TRBV9 and TRBJ2-3 provide the parts outside the CDR3, is DSGVTQTPKHLITATGQRVTLRCSPRSGDLSVYWYQQSLDQGLQFLIQYYNGEERAKGNILERFSAQQFPDLHSELNLSSLELGDSALYFCASSPLGGTGTDTQYFGPGTRLTVL.

This rearrangement joins TRBV27 to TRBJ2-1; no firm D call. In germline, CDR1 is MNHEY, CDR2 SMNVEV (reference sequence). V was clipped by 0 bases and J by 1 base, with 10 bases between them. The CDR3 covers 16 residues. The CDR3 DNA follows: TGTGCCAGCAGTTTATCTTTTAGTTCGTCCTACAATGAGCAGTTCTTC. Translating it yields CASSLSFSSSYNEQFF.

J is TRBJ1-1 and V is TRBV7-2, with TRBD1 as a possible D gene (5 bases). Germline loops: CDR1 SGHTA, CDR2 FQGNSA. Trimming left V 6 bases short and J 5 bases short, with 13 bases between. This CDR3 spans 13 amino acids. CDR3 DNA sequence: TGTGCCAGCAGTTCTTCAGGGTTGACTGAAGCTTTCTTT. It translates to CASSSSGLTEAFF. The whole variable domain, remainder taken from reference TRBV7-2 and TRBJ1-1, is GAGVSQSPSNKVTEKGKDVELRCDPISGHTALYWYRQSLGQGLEFLIYFQGNSAPDKSGLPSDRFSAERTGGSVSTLTIQRTQQEDSAVYLCASSSSGLTEAFFGQGTRLTVV.

J is TRBJ2-5 and V is TRBV18; tentatively, D is TRBD2 (6 bases). Trimming shortened V by 4 bases and J by 3 bases, and 15 bases separated the two germline ends. The CDR3 is 15 amino acids. Germline CDR1 and CDR2: KGHSH and LQKENI. CDR3 residues: CASSLRGSGEETQYF. DNA for the CDR3: TGTGCCAGCTCACTTCGGGGGTCGGGTGAAGAGACCCAGTACTTC.

This chain uses TRBV27 with TRBJ1-2; D is undetermined. The CDR3 runs to 14 residues. V shed 5 bases and J shed 1 base, with 11 bases lying between them. Germline-derived CDR1 and CDR2 are MNHEY and SMNVEV (reference sequence). CDR3: CASSPYSYNYGYTF. CDR3 DNA sequence: TGTGCCAGCAGTCCTTACTCATATAACTATGGCTACACCTTC.

This rearrangement joins TRBV28 to TRBJ2-7; the match to TRBD1 covers 9 bases. The germline gives CDR1 MDHEN, CDR2 SYDVKM. Losses at the gene ends were 8 bases for V and 5 bases for J; bases not matched to a gene: 4. The CDR3 consists of 12 residues. The CDR3 nucleotides read TGTGCCAGCCGGACAGGGGACGACGAGCAGTACTTC. Translation: CASRTGDDEQYF.

This rearrangement joins TRBV27 to TRBJ2-1; D is perhaps TRBD1 (6 bases). Germline CDR1 reads MNHEY; CDR2 reads SMNVEV (reference sequence). The CDR3 covers 16 residues. Trimming took off 4 bases at V and 5 bases at J, with 18 bases between the two ends. This CDR3 reads CASSSRTGWSHNEQFF. CDR3 coding DNA: TGTGCCAGCAGTTCCAGAACAGGGTGGTCCCACAATGAGCAGTTCTTC.

The chain couples TRBV11-1 to TRBJ1-6, with TRBD1 as a possible D gene (5 bases). This CDR3 is 14 amino acids long. Trimming stripped 2 bases from V and 8 bases from J, with 10 bases between. Germline CDR1 and CDR2: SGHAT and FQDESV (reference sequence). The CDR3 region has the DNA TGTGCCAGCAGCTTACTAAGGGGCGATTCACCCCTCCACTTT. Its translation is CASSLLRGDSPLHF.

The gene calls are TRBV9 and TRBJ2-2; D unclear. V dropped 2 bases and J dropped 2 bases, with 19 bases sitting between them. CDR1 is SGDLS and CDR2 is YYNGEE in the germline V gene. CDR3 length equals 18 residues. CDR3 sequence reads: CASSVTRGPPANTGELFF. CDR3 DNA sequence: TGTGCCAGCAGCGTCACGAGAGGCCCCCCAGCAAACACCGGGGAGCTGTTTTTT.

This clone turned up a few times. The chain carries TRBV29-1 and TRBJ2-7; D may be TRBD2 (6 bases). Germline CDR1 reads SQVTM; CDR2 reads ANQGSEA. The CDR3 length is 11 residues. Trimming took off 4 bases at V and 6 bases at J, with 10 bases between the two ends. CDR3 sequence (DNA): TGCAGCGTTGTACGGGGAGGCGAGCAGTACTTC. This sequence encodes CSVVRGGEQYF.

The chain uses TRBV12-2 and TRBJ2-2. TRBV12-2 is labeled a pseudogene. The CDR3 spans 15 residues. The CDR3, as DNA: TGTGCAAGTCGCTTAGCGTCCCATAATACCGGGGAGCTGTTTTTT. The encoded protein is CASRLASHNTGELFF.

This chain links TRBV7-9 with TRBJ2-7, with no clear D. V was shortened by 0 bases and J by 1 base, with 7 bases between the two germline ends. This CDR3 has 14 amino acids. Germline CDR1 is SEHNR and CDR2 is FQNEAQ (reference sequence). In nucleotides, the CDR3 is TGTGCCAGCAGCTTAGCGGAAGGTTCCTACGAGCAGTACTTC. Its protein is CASSLAEGSYEQYF. Full variable domain (remainder filled in from reference TRBV7-9 and TRBJ2-7): DTGVSQNPRHKITKRGQNVTFRCDPISEHNRLYWYRQTLGQGPEFLTYFQNEAQLEKSRLLSDRFSAERPKGSFSTLEIQRTEQGDSAMYLCASSLAEGSYEQYFGPGTRLTVT.

The chain couples TRBV7-9 to TRBJ2-7; no reliable D call. The germline CDR1 and CDR2 sequences are SEHNR and FQNEAQ (reference sequence). V lost 1 base to trimming and J lost 0 bases, with 10 bases between them. The CDR3 spans 15 residues. For the CDR3, the DNA is TGTGCCAGCAGCTTAGGGGCTGCGAGCTCCTACGAGCAGTACTTC. Amino acids: CASSLGAASSYEQYF.

V and J are TRBV19 and TRBJ1-2; TRBD1 matches at 9 bases. Trimming removed 8 bases from V and 6 bases from J; junction bases left unmatched: 10. This CDR3 contains 14 residues. From germline, CDR1 is LNHDA and CDR2 SQIVND (reference sequence). The CDR3 spells CASAHGQGLDGYTF. CDR3 DNA sequence: TGTGCCAGTGCGCACGGACAGGGGCTCGATGGCTACACCTTC.